The sequence of this TCR beta chain was determined in a study of patients and donors after allogeneic stem cell transplantation. Germline CDR1 MNHEY, CDR2 SVGEGT. The CDR3 length is 15 residues. V lost 6 bases and J 4 bases, leaving 18 bases between the germline ends. This clonotype was recorded a few times. TCRdb reprocessed the RT-PCR reads via MiXCR and lists one record per CDR3 protein. In the table there are more than 850,000 distinct CDR3 sequences, more than 15% of which are singletons. The rearrangement uses TRBV6-2 or TRBV6-3 and TRBJ2-5; no clear D. Sequencing input: blood, either unsorted or a sorted T cell fraction (not recorded which). This TCR was recovered from a human donor who was either an allogeneic HSCT recipient or a stem cell or donor lymphocyte infusion donor (not recorded which). It is not recorded whose cells these are; they may come from a transplant donor. CDR3 in amino acids: CASSPHRALRETQYF. The CDR3 DNA reads as TGTGCCAGCAGCCCCCATCGGGCCCTACGAGAGACCCAGTACTTC.